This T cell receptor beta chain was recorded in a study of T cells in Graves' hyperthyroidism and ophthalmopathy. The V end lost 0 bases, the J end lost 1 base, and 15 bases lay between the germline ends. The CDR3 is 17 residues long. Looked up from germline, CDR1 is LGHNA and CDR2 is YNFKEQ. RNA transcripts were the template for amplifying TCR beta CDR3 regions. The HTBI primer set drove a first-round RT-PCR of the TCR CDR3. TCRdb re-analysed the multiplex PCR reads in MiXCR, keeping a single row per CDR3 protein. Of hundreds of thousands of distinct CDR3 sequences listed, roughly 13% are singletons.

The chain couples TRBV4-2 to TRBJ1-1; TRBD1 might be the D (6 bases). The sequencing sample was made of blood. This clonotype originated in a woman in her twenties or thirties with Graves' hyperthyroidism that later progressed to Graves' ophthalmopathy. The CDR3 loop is CASSQDLDLGANTEAFF. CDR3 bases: TGTGCCAGCAGCCAAGACCTCGATTTGGGGGCGAACACTGAAGCTTTCTTT.